These 11 T cell receptor beta chains originate from one sample sequenced in a study of blood T cell repertoires in COVID-19. Clones were read by immunoSEQ multiplex PCR, and TCRdb kept only the in-frame ones, dropping some. The data show more than 150,000 clones, about four fifths seen once. The sample was peripheral blood. All receptors derive from a woman of 80 years or more with acute or convalescent COVID-19.

The V gene is TRBV19, the J gene TRBJ1-3; 7 bases align to TRBD1. Germline CDR1 reads LNHDA; CDR2 reads SQIVND (reference sequence). V lost 4 bases to trimming and J lost 3 bases; unmatched junction nucleotides: 6. There are 15 residues in the CDR3. CDR3 region: CASSTTRDSGNTIYF. The CDR3 DNA is TGTGCCAGTAGTACTACGCGGGACAGTGGAAACACCATATATTTT.

This chain joins TRBV30 and TRBJ1-6; tentatively, D is TRBD1 (6 bases). The CDR3 spans 15 residues. CDR1 and CDR2 from the germline V gene are GTSNPN and SVGIG (reference sequence). V was cut by 2 bases and J by 8 bases, with 16 bases left in between. CDR3 sequence reads: CAWSTGGASYSPLHF. The CDR3 region has the DNA TGTGCCTGGAGTACCGGGGGGGCGAGTTATTCACCCCTCCACTTT.

This sequence joins TRBV18 and TRBJ1-5; the D gene is possibly TRBD1 (6 bases). This CDR3 has 15 amino acids. From germline, CDR1 is KGHSH and CDR2 LQKENI. Deletions cut 4 bases from V and 4 bases from J, with 14 bases between. In DNA form, the CDR3 reads TGTGCCAGCTCACATAGGACAGTTAAAAATCAGCCCCAGCATTTT. Translation: CASSHRTVKNQPQHF.

J is TRBJ2-3 and V is TRBV12-3 or TRBV12-4; no reliable D call. The CDR3 is made up of 13 amino acids. The V end lost 1 base, the J end lost 4 bases, and 6 bases lay between the germline ends. The CDR3 protein is CASSLVRSDTQYF. In DNA form, the CDR3 reads TGTGCCAGCAGTTTAGTCCGTTCAGATACGCAGTATTTT.

This rearrangement joins TRBV12-5 to TRBJ1-2, with TRBD1 as a possible D gene (6 bases). The germline V and J ends were trimmed by 1 base and 2 bases, with 11 bases remaining between them. The CDR3 sequence is 15 residues long. In germline, CDR1 is LGHNT, CDR2 FRNRAP. Here the CDR3 DNA reads TGTGCTAGTGGTTTGGAATCCGGACAGAACTATGGCTACACCTTC. Protein product: CASGLESGQNYGYTF.

This clone appeared a single time. This chain uses TRBV7-9 with TRBJ1-1, with 7 bases that match TRBD1. CDR3 size: 13 residues. Germline values: CDR1 SEHNR, CDR2 FQNEAQ (reference sequence). Trimming cost V 1 base and J 11 bases; bases outside gene matches: 7. The CDR3 loop is CASSLVDQQGAFF. The DNA for the CDR3 is TGTGCCAGCAGCTTAGTGGACCAACAGGGGGCTTTCTTT. The complete variable domain, with remaining parts taken from reference TRBV7-9 and TRBJ1-1, reads DTGVSQNPRHKITKRGQNVTFRCDPISEHNRLYWYRQTLGQGPEFLTYFQNEAQLEKSRLLSDRFSAERPKGSFSTLEIQRTEQGDSAMYLCASSLVDQQGAFFGQGTRLTVV.

J is TRBJ2-7 and V is TRBV23-1; D gene ambiguous. TRBV23-1 is placed among ORFs of uncertain function. This CDR3 has 12 residues. The V and J ends lost 7 bases and 2 bases respectively, with 9 bases between them. In DNA, the CDR3 is TGCGCCAGCAAAGGAGACCCCTACGAGCAGTACTTC. Its translation is CASKGDPYEQYF.

V gene TRBV28 combines with J gene TRBJ1-3; possible D gene TRBD1, 5 bases. Per the germline V gene, CDR1 is MDHEN and CDR2 is SYDVKM. CDR3 length equals 12 residues. V lost 5 bases and J 9 bases, leaving 11 bases between the germline ends. Here the CDR3 DNA reads TGTGCCAGCAGTCTGGCCCAGGGCACCATATATTTT. Its protein product is CASSLAQGTIYF.

This clone was recorded only once. The gene calls are TRBV19 and TRBJ2-3; the match to TRBD2 covers 9 bases. The CDR3 is made up of 13 amino acids. The germline V gene has CDR1 LNHDA and CDR2 SQIVND (reference sequence). V lost 4 bases, J lost 5 bases, and 1 base stayed unmatched. The CDR3 reads CASSKLAGDTQYF. CDR3 bases: TGTGCCAGTAGTAAACTAGCGGGAGATACGCAGTATTTT.

The chain uses TRBV11-2 and TRBJ1-2; 7 bases fit TRBD1. Germline lookup yields CDR1 SGHAT and CDR2 FQNNGV. V was clipped by 7 bases and J by 5 bases; unmatched bases: 10. The CDR3 extends over 14 amino acids. The CDR3 loop reads CASTGTDTSYGYTF. DNA for the CDR3: TGTGCCAGCACAGGGACAGACACCAGTTATGGCTACACCTTC.

The chain links TRBV28 to TRBJ2-6; D perhaps matches TRBD1 (5 bases). Germline loops: CDR1 MDHEN, CDR2 SYDVKM. With 5 bases removed from V and 0 bases from J, the gap between germline ends came to 8 bases. The CDR3 loop spans 15 amino acids. This CDR3 is CASSPDSSGANVLTF. CDR3 DNA: TGTGCCAGCAGTCCAGACAGCTCTGGGGCCAACGTCCTGACTTTC. The variable domain in full, with the rest retrieved from reference TRBV28 and TRBJ2-6, is DVKVTQSSRYLVKRTGEKVFLECVQDMDHENMFWYRQDPGLGLRLIYFSYDVKMKEKGDIPEGYSVSREKKERFSLILESASTNQTSMYLCASSPDSSGANVLTFGAGSRLTVL.